These T cell receptor beta chains were read from a single sample in a study of cytomegalovirus exposure and HLA in healthy donors. Generated by immunoSEQ multiplex PCR, the TCRdb table keeps only in-frame clones and is missing some. The table includes more than 100,000 clones, more than 60% detected once. The specimen was PBMCs. The receptor source for this set is a woman aged 18-29 years in good health and CMV-seronegative. The CDR3 runs from the conserved cysteine through the conserved F or W. The order of the fields is clone size, J gene, V gene, CDR3 protein. Size values are once, few and many counts, or a class for expanded clones, and some rows have none.

>.|TRBJ2-6|TRBV4-1
CASSQDTFPGANVLTF
>.|TRBJ2-2|TRBV12-5
CASGPGLAGSNTGELFF
>.|TRBJ2-1|TRBV6-5
CASSYGLANEQFF
>.|TRBJ2-2|TRBV2
CASSESHTGELFF
>.|TRBJ2-3|TRBV5-1
CASLRGTQGTDTQYF
>.|TRBJ2-1|TRBV2
CASKPTQNEQFF
>.|TRBJ2-5|TRBV5-5
CASSLRGLQETQYF
>once|TRBJ2-1|TRBV5-6
CASSPTGLDEYNEQFF
>.|TRBJ1-2|TRBV6-7
CASKGVYGYTF
>.|TRBJ2-6|TRBV30
CAWSKGGEGANVLTF
>once|TRBJ1-5|TRBV19
CASGQGGYQPQHF
>.|TRBJ2-1|TRBV13
CASRPRAASYNEQFF
>.|TRBJ1-5|TRBV6-5
CASSSDREEQPQHF
>.|TRBJ2-7|TRBV6-5
CASSYDGSSYEQYF
>.|TRBJ1-1|TRBV12-5
CASGATGGEAFF
>.|TRBJ2-7|TRBV7-9
CASSLVGLEQYF
>.|TRBJ1-5|TRBV19
CASSIVGARSNQPQHF
>.|TRBJ1-5|TRBV2
CASDSNSPGPQHF
>many|TRBJ2-7|TRBV19
CASSPRTSGNEQYF
>.|TRBJ2-3|TRBV7-9
CASSLPSGHTDTQYF
>.|TRBJ2-7|TRBV7-9
CASSLGAFGRAYEQYF
>.|TRBJ2-7|TRBV15
CATSRPAGGPYEQYF
>.|TRBJ2-7|TRBV7-8
CASSATSGVSYEQYF
>.|TRBJ2-7|TRBV5-6
CASSSVQTPYEQYF
>.|TRBJ1-2|TRBV19
CASSIMQGGRRINYGYTF
>.|TRBJ1-2|TRBV2
CASSQTTGGDTYGYTF
>.|TRBJ2-5|TRBV14
CASSHGAGETQYF
>.|TRBJ2-7|TRBV4-1
CASSSGGLYEQYF
>.|TRBJ1-1|TRBV15
CATSPDRDFTPNTEAFF
>.|TRBJ2-1|TRBV9
CASSVAMRGPPYSSYNEQFF
>.|TRBJ2-1|TRBV6-5
CASSLGQGAFNEQFF
>.|TRBJ1-1|TRBV5-1
CASSLETGPAFF
>.|TRBJ2-7|TRBV30
CAWSGQGAYEQYF
>.|TRBJ1-1|TRBV7-6
CASSPEGLNTEAFF
>.|TRBJ1-2|TRBV29-1
CSVENRDRNYGYTF
>few|TRBJ2-3|TRBV13
CASSKPGGEQDTQYF
>.|TRBJ2-5|TRBV28
CASSDPAGETQYF
>.|TRBJ2-7|TRBV5-1
CASSLAGTGPFNPYEQYF
>few|TRBJ2-1|TRBV12-5
CASGSLRTSDSNEQFF
>.|TRBJ2-3|TRBV28
CASRQRGLGTDTQYF
>.|TRBJ2-3|TRBV10-2
CASSESSGDGSDTQYF
>.|TRBJ2-6|TRBV30
CAWSASPPGANVLTF
>once|TRBJ2-1|TRBV6-6
CASSYPYVQNEQFF